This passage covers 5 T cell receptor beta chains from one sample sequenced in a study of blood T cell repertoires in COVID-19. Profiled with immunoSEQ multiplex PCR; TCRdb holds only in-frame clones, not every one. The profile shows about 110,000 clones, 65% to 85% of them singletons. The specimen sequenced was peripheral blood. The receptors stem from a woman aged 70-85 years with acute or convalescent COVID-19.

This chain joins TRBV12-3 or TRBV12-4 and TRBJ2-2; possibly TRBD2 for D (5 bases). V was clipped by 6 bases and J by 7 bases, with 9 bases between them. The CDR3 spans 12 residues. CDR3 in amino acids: CASSREGGELFF. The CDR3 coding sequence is TGTGCCAGCAGCCGGGAAGGCGGGGAGCTGTTTTTT.

The CDR3 region is CAIRDNSYEQYF. CDR3 DNA sequence: TGTGCCATCAGGGACAACTCCTACGAGCAGTACTTC. V and J are TRBV10-3 and TRBJ2-7, with a tentative D call TRBD1 (5 bases). Trimming cost V 6 bases and J 0 bases, with 6 bases left between them. Germline V gives CDR1 ENHRY, CDR2 SYGVKD. There are 12 residues in the CDR3.

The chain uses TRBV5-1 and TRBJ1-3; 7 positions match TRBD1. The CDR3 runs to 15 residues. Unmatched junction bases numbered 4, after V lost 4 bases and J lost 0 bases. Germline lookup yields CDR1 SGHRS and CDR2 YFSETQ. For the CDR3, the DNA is TGCGCCAGCAGCCTAGGGACAGTCTCTGGAAACACCATATATTTT. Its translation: CASSLGTVSGNTIYF.

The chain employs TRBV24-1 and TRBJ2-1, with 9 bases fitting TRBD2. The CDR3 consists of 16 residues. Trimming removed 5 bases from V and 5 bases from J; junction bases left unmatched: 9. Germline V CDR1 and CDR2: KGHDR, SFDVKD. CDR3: CATSAISGRADNEQFF. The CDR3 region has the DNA TGTGCCACCAGTGCTATTAGCGGGAGAGCTGACAATGAGCAGTTCTTC.

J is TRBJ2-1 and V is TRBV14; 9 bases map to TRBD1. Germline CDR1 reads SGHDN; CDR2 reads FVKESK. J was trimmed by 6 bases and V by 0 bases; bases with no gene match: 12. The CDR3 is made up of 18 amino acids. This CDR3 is CASSQDLPGTGMGNEQFF. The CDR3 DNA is TGTGCCAGCAGCCAAGATCTACCCGGGACAGGGATGGGCAATGAGCAGTTCTTC.